The T cell receptor beta chain described here comes from a study of OX40 agonist ivuxolimab in advanced cancers. Study context: Past anti-PD-1, anti-PD-L1 or anti-CTLA-4 therapy was accepted, and 40% had received some.

The ends lost 5 bases at V and 0 bases at J; junction bases unmatched: 10. The CDR3 length is 17 residues. CDR1 is SGHVS and CDR2 is FNYEAQ in the germline V gene. General study points: Some of the lowest clonal expansion was seen in partial responders at 0.1-3.0 mg/kg.

Profiled with immunoSEQ multiplex PCR; TCRdb holds only in-frame clones, not every one. The sample records 45,000 to 50,000 clones, 79% being singletons. In regard to this clone: The antigen is unknown.

The sample here was CD4+ or CD8+ T cells sorted from blood, taken in a trial of the OX40 agonist ivuxolimab. The clonotype originates from an adult with an advanced solid tumor such as melanoma, head and neck, liver or kidney cancer. The chain has TRBV7-6 and TRBJ1-3; 7 nucleotides line up with TRBD1. This chain's CDR3 is CASSKTGLGHSGNTIYF. The CDR3 nucleotides are TGTGCCAGCAGCAAGACAGGGTTAGGACACTCTGGAAACACCATATATTTT.